One sample yielded the 30 T cell receptor beta chains listed below, sequenced in a study of T cell responses to AZD1222 COVID-19 vaccine. The protocol was immunoSEQ multiplex PCR, while the TCRdb copy is restricted to in-frame clones and leaves out a portion. The table lists about 97,000 clones, more than 85% of them singletons. The sequencing used peripheral blood, collected on day 0 of AZD1222 vaccination. These receptors were obtained from an adult in good health.

V and J are TRBV15 and TRBJ2-5, with TRBD2 matching over 14 bases. CDR3 size: 15 residues. The germline V gene has CDR1 LNHNV and CDR2 YYDKDF (reference sequence). Losses at the gene ends were 5 bases for V and 5 bases for J; bases not matched to a gene: 4. The CDR3 nucleotides are TGTGCCACCAGCCTGACTAGCGGGGGGGTTGAGACCCAGTACTTC. Its translation is CATSLTSGGVETQYF. Full variable domain (missing parts from reference TRBV15 and TRBJ2-5): DAMVIQNPRYQVTQFGKPVTLSCSQTLNHNVMYWYQQKSSQAPKLLFHYYDKDFNNEADTPDNFQSRRPNTSFCFLDIRSPGLGDTAMYLCATSLTSGGVETQYFGPGTRLLVL.

The CDR3 reads CASSPGLAVDSYNEQFF. CDR3 DNA: TGTGCCAGCAGCCCCGGACTAGCGGTCGATTCCTACAATGAGCAGTTCTTC. The V gene is TRBV5-6, the J gene TRBJ2-1, with 10 bases fitting TRBD2. Germline V gives CDR1 SGHDT, CDR2 YYEEEE. After removal of 4 bases from V and 1 base from J, the junction contained 8 bases not matched to a gene. This CDR3 is 17 amino acids long.

The J gene is TRBJ2-1, the V gene TRBV28; TRBD2 aligns across 16 bases. CDR1 is MDHEN, CDR2 SYDVKM, per germline. V dropped 1 base and J dropped 0; count of bases not matched to a gene: 9. The CDR3 extends over 21 amino acids. The DNA of the CDR3 is TGTGCCAGCAGTTTATCGCCGGGACTAGCGGGAGGGCCGAGCTCCTACAATGAGCAGTTCTTC. Translated: CASSLSPGLAGGPSSYNEQFF.

This clone was seen only once. The V gene is TRBV7-2, the J gene TRBJ1-3; perhaps TRBD1 as D (6 bases). The CDR3 is 15 residues long. Trimming left V 1 base short and J 7 bases short, with 14 bases between. In germline, CDR1 is SGHTA, CDR2 FQGNSA. The CDR3 region has the DNA TGTGCCAGCAGCTTAGGATCGGGACACGGGAACACCATATATTTT. This gives the protein CASSLGSGHGNTIYF.

The gene calls are TRBV6-2 or TRBV6-3 and TRBJ2-7; 13 nucleotides align to TRBD2. Germline V gene data show CDR1 as MNHEY and CDR2 as SVGEGT. The CDR3 spans 17 residues. V lost 2 bases and J lost 5; bases outside the gene matches: 9. In DNA form, the CDR3 reads TGTGCCAGCAGTTACCCGAGGACTAGCGGGAGAGGGAACGAGCAGTACTTC. Translating it yields CASSYPRTSGRGNEQYF.

This chain links TRBV5-1 with TRBJ2-3; 12 nucleotides match TRBD2. Germline CDR1 SGHRS, CDR2 YFSETQ. V shed 4 bases and J 2 bases; nucleotides not matched to a gene: 5. The CDR3 extends over 16 amino acids. The CDR3 bases are TGCGCCAGCAGCGACGGACTAGCGGGGTACACAGATACGCAGTATTTT. The encoded protein is CASSDGLAGYTDTQYF.

The chain has TRBV12-5 and TRBJ2-5; D possibly uses TRBD1 or TRBD2 (5 bases each). This CDR3 has 12 amino acids. Germline V gene lookup returns CDR1 LGHNT and CDR2 FRNRAP. V lost 6 bases to trimming and J lost 5 bases, with 10 bases between them. For the CDR3, the DNA is TGTGCTAGTGGACCGGGGCAGGAGACCCAGTACTTC. Its translation is CASGPGQETQYF.

The gene calls are TRBV19 and TRBJ2-7, with a weak D call TRBD1 (5 bases). CDR1 is LNHDA, CDR2 SQIVND, per germline (reference sequence). This CDR3 region has 14 residues. Trimming took 6 bases from V and 3 from J, leaving 15 bases between them. The CDR3 region has the DNA TGTGCCAGTAGCCCCCTTAGAGGACACTACGAGCAGTACTTC. It encodes CASSPLRGHYEQYF.

The V gene is TRBV5-4, the J gene TRBJ2-6; D is undetermined. V was clipped by 6 bases and J by 4 bases, with 11 bases between them. Germline V gene sequence: CDR1 SGHNT, CDR2 YYREEE (reference sequence). The CDR3 runs to 14 residues. CDR3 loop: CASTDERGANVLTF. As DNA, the CDR3 is TGTGCCAGCACCGATGAGAGGGGGGCCAACGTCCTGACTTTC.

The V gene is TRBV19, the J gene TRBJ1-6; perhaps TRBD1 as D (6 bases). Germline loops: CDR1 LNHDA, CDR2 SQIVND (reference sequence). V dropped 6 bases and J dropped 2 bases, with 17 bases sitting between them. The CDR3 is made up of 17 amino acids. As DNA, the CDR3 is TGTGCCAGTAGCCAGGGGACCGCGAGGACCTATAATTCACCCCTCCACTTT. Protein: CASSQGTARTYNSPLHF.

V usage is TRBV7-2 and J usage is TRBJ1-4, with TRBD1 matching 8 bases. This CDR3 is built from 16 residues. Germline V gene data show CDR1 as SGHTA and CDR2 as FQGNSA. V gave up 5 bases and J gave up 3 bases; unmatched junction bases: 8. The CDR3 is CASSLTWDRSNEKLFF. For the CDR3, the DNA is TGTGCCAGCAGCCTAACCTGGGACAGGTCTAATGAAAAACTGTTTTTT.

With respect to this clone: One end of the junction is discordant with germline, which a read error may explain. The rearrangement links TRBV5-4 to TRBJ2-1; D unresolved. The CDR3 covers 12 residues. Germline V lookup: CDR1 SGHNT, CDR2 YYREEE (reference sequence). CDR3 residues: CASTLDYNEQFF. CDR3 sequence (DNA): TGTGCCAGCACCTTGGACTACAATGAGCAGTTCTTC.

The rearrangement joins TRBV4-1 to TRBJ1-5; 7 nucleotides agree with TRBD1. The CDR3 length is 17 residues. V dropped 3 bases and J dropped 3; count of bases not matched to a gene: 11. Germline V gene lookup returns CDR1 MGHRA and CDR2 YSYEKL. This CDR3 is CASSQTQGSYNNQPQHF. The CDR3 DNA sequence: TGCGCCAGCAGCCAGACACAGGGGAGCTATAACAATCAGCCCCAGCATTTT.

This chain joins TRBV5-1 and TRBJ2-5; D is uncertain. The germline gives CDR1 SGHRS, CDR2 YFSETQ. CDR3 size: 13 residues. Trimming took off 3 bases at V and 5 bases at J, with 11 bases between the two ends. CDR3 protein: CASSSPAAETQYF. CDR3 in DNA: TGCGCCAGCAGCTCCCCCGCGGCGGAGACCCAGTACTTC.

The chain is built from TRBV29-1 and TRBJ1-2; the D is unclear. The germline gives CDR1 SQVTM, CDR2 ANQGSEA. The V and J ends lost 0 bases and 2 bases respectively, with 13 bases between them. The CDR3 is 15 residues long. CDR3 protein: CSVEDWKGQNYGYTF. The CDR3, as DNA: TGCAGCGTTGAAGATTGGAAAGGGCAAAACTATGGCTACACCTTC.

The gene calls are TRBV19 and TRBJ2-2; D gene uncertain. CDR1 and CDR2 from the germline V gene are LNHDA and SQIVND (reference sequence). With 3 bases removed from V and 6 bases from J, the gap between germline ends came to 11 bases. CDR3 length: 14 amino acids. The chain's CDR3 is CASSIGRPPGELFF. CDR3 in DNA: TGTGCCAGTAGTATTGGAAGGCCTCCCGGGGAGCTGTTTTTT.

The J gene is TRBJ2-3, the V gene TRBV7-2; D is uncertain. The V end was cut by 2 bases, the J end by 3 bases, with 6 bases between. Germline CDR1 SGHTA, CDR2 FQGNSA. The CDR3 is 13 amino acids. The CDR3 region has the DNA TGTGCCAGCAGCTTAATCAGAACAGATACGCAGTATTTT. It codes for CASSLIRTDTQYF.

This chain uses TRBV19 with TRBJ1-5; 7 bases align to TRBD1. This CDR3 comprises 15 residues. V was pared by 4 bases and J by 5 bases, with 8 bases of the junction left unmatched. The V gene's germline CDR1 is LNHDA and CDR2 SQIVND (reference sequence). The CDR3 DNA sequence: TGTGCCAGTAGTACGGGGGACAGCCCCCATCAGCCCCAGCATTTT. Residues: CASSTGDSPHQPQHF.

The gene calls are TRBV28 and TRBJ2-7; 7 positions agree with TRBD2. Germline V lookup: CDR1 MDHEN, CDR2 SYDVKM. The CDR3 consists of 16 residues. The junction had 10 bases not matched to a gene; V was cut back by 5 bases and J by 0 bases. In DNA form, the CDR3 reads TGTGCCAGCAGTCCTCAAACTCTAGCGGCCTCCTACGAGCAGTACTTC. This translates into CASSPQTLAASYEQYF.

The CDR3 region is CASSGRGSRLAGAQETQYF. For the CDR3, the DNA is TGCGCCAGCAGCGGACGGGGGTCGAGACTAGCGGGGGCCCAAGAGACCCAGTACTTC. The chain joins TRBV5-1 to TRBJ2-5; 12 positions agree with TRBD2. V trimming: 4 bases; J trimming: 1 base; junction bases outside the gene matches: 14. CDR3 length equals 19 residues. Germline V lookup: CDR1 SGHRS, CDR2 YFSETQ.

The V gene is TRBV19, the J gene TRBJ2-5; D gene unclear. Germline V lookup: CDR1 LNHDA, CDR2 SQIVND (reference sequence). The germline V and J ends were trimmed by 2 bases and 4 bases, with 11 bases remaining between them. CDR3 length: 14 amino acids. CDR3 nucleotides: TGTGCCAGTAGTATATCTTCTGGGCCAGAGACCCAGTACTTC. It translates to CASSISSGPETQYF.

The chain uses TRBV24-1 and TRBJ2-2, with D hard to call. CDR3 length: 14 amino acids. CDR1 and CDR2 (germline): KGHDR, SFDVKD. Trimming cost V 5 bases and J 2 bases, with 8 bases left between them. CDR3 residues: CATSVAGNTGELFF. CDR3 DNA: TGTGCCACCAGTGTAGCAGGAAACACCGGGGAGCTGTTTTTT.

The chain links TRBV3-1 (or the pseudogene TRBV3-2) to TRBJ1-4, with D unresolved. This CDR3 has 15 residues. Germline CDR1 reads LGHDT; CDR2 reads YNNKEL (reference sequence). Trimming cost V 1 base and J 4 bases, with 10 bases left between them. CDR3 bases: TGTGCCAGCAGCCAAGTCAGGAACGGTAATGAAAAACTGTTTTTT. It codes for CASSQVRNGNEKLFF.

The V gene is TRBV7-6, the J gene TRBJ1-6; D is undetermined. The CDR3 runs to 15 residues. Germline values: CDR1 SGHVS, CDR2 FNYEAQ. Trimming left V 5 bases short and J 8 bases short, with 16 bases between. CDR3 amino acids: CASSLTTPPDSPLHF. Here the CDR3 DNA reads TGTGCCAGCAGCCTGACGACTCCCCCGGATTCACCCCTCCACTTT.

This clone was detected once. The chain has TRBV11-1 and TRBJ2-1; a weak D match, TRBD2 (7 bases). The CDR3 sequence is 15 residues long. Germline assignment: CDR1 SGHAT and CDR2 FQDESV (reference sequence). The ends were cut back, 0 bases at V and 4 bases at J, with 10 bases in the middle. CDR3 amino acids: CASSLAGGRYNEQFF. The CDR3 DNA reads as TGTGCCAGCAGCTTAGCGGGGGGGCGTTACAATGAGCAGTTCTTC.

V is TRBV7-3 and J is TRBJ2-5; D uncertain. Germline assignment: CDR1 SGHTA and CDR2 FQGTGA. The CDR3 contains 14 residues. With 0 bases removed from V and 1 base from J, the gap between germline ends came to 6 bases. The CDR3 DNA follows: TGTGCCAGCAGCTTAACGGGATCCCAAGAGACCCAGTACTTC. Translation gives CASSLTGSQETQYF.

This chain uses TRBV6-5 with TRBJ1-6, with TRBD1 identical over 7 bases. This CDR3 spans 14 amino acids. Germline V lookup: CDR1 MNHEY, CDR2 SVGAGI. V lost 5 bases to trimming and J lost 9 bases; unmatched junction nucleotides: 7. The CDR3 nucleotides are TGTGCCAGCAGTAGGGGACAGTCTGCTTCACCCCTCCACTTT. Translated, it gives CASSRGQSASPLHF.

The chain combines TRBV7-2 with TRBJ1-1; 9 nucleotides line up with TRBD1. The CDR3 spans 15 residues. Germline trimming cut 5 bases from V and 3 bases from J; bases unmatched to any gene: 7. Germline V gene sequence: CDR1 SGHTA, CDR2 FQGNSA. The CDR3: CASSTRQGGDTEAFF. CDR3 in DNA: TGTGCCAGCAGCACGAGACAGGGGGGGGACACTGAAGCTTTCTTT.

The chain combines TRBV28 with TRBJ1-2; D is perhaps TRBD1 (5 bases). CDR3 length: 15 amino acids. CDR1 is MDHEN, CDR2 SYDVKM, per germline. Trimming removed 2 bases at V and 3 bases at J, with 13 bases between. The CDR3 sequence: CASSLLSTEHYGYTF. The CDR3, as DNA: TGTGCCAGCAGTTTACTCTCGACAGAACACTATGGCTACACCTTC.

The table lists this clone with a count of one. The gene calls are TRBV27 and TRBJ1-6; D perhaps matches TRBD1 (5 bases). Per germline, CDR1 MNHEY and CDR2 SMNVEV (reference sequence). This CDR3 spans 14 amino acids. The V gene lost 11 bases and the J gene lost 8 bases, with 19 bases spanning the gap. The CDR3 loop reads CASRQLLRDSPLHF. The CDR3 DNA is TGTGCCTCAAGACAGCTCCTAAGAGATTCACCCCTCCACTTT.